This T cell receptor beta chain originates from a study of T cell repertoires in cytomegalovirus infection. This clonotype was seen only a few times. Its antigen is undetermined. One entry per CDR3 protein results from TCRdb running MiXCR on the reads. The sample holds about 830,000 distinct CDR3 sequences, roughly 33% seen once. V shed 7 bases and J 4 bases; nucleotides not matched to a gene: 10. The germline CDR1 and CDR2 sequences are SQVTM and ANQGSEA. This CDR3 region has 14 residues. This chain uses TRBV29-1 with TRBJ2-3, with TRBD2 matching over 8 bases. The sequence was collected from a human donor in good health (CMV status not recorded). Some clones in this sample may be carry-over from other donors' samples. The sample consisted of cultured CD8+ T cells from PBMCs, taken from culture after CMV antigen stimulation. CDR3 loop: CSALGGSGADTQYF. CDR3 nucleotides: TGCAGCGCGTTAGGGGGTAGCGGGGCAGATACGCAGTATTTT.